Below, one T cell receptor beta chain is given with its context. The target antigen is unknown. This entry belongs to a study of CXCR3-negative and CXCR3-positive naive CD8 T cells. Findings and caveats of the study: Across naive subsets, surface CD5 expression was comparable, and TCR strength was inferred from properties of the TRB CDR3.

The TRB cDNA libraries were prepared by 5' RACE with UMI labels. TCRdb re-called the 5' RACE reads, yielding one record per CDR3 amino acid sequence without DNA. This specimen shows around 50,000 distinct CDR3 sequences; the ten leading clones hold about 1.6%. Germline CDR1 MNHEY, CDR2 SVGAGI. The CDR3 is 15 residues long. Triplicate sorts, approximately 300,000 cells apiece, were made for each CD8+ T cell subset. The sequenced material came from naive CXCR3- CD8+ T cells from blood. Documented subset: CD45RO-CCR7+CD27+CD95- naive CD8+ T cells lacking CXCR3 (TNR3-). The TCR was taken from a human donor in good health. Some clones in this sample may be carry-over from other donors' samples. This rearrangement joins TRBV6-5 to TRBJ2-7; TCRdb proposes TRBD2, but this gene call is untestable without DNA. CDR3 sequence reads: CASRQGVGDSYEQYF.